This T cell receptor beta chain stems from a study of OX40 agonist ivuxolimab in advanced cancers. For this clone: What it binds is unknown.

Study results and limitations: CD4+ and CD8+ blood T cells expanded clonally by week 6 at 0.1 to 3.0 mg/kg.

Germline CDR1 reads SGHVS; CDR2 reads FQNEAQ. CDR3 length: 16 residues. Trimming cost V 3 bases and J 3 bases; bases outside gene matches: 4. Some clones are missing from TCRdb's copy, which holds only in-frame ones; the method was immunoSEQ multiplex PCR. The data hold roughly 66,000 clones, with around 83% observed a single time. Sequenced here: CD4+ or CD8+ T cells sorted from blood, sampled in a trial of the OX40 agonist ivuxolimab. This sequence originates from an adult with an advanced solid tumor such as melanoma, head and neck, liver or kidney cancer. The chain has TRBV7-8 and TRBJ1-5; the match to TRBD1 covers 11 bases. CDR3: CASSFSGQGDNQPQHF. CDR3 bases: TGTGCCAGCAGCTTCTCGGGACAGGGGGACAATCAGCCCCAGCATTTT.